Listed here are 10 T cell receptor beta chains from one sample, sequenced in a study of OX40 agonist ivuxolimab in advanced cancers. Method: immunoSEQ multiplex PCR; TCRdb's copy keeps in-frame clones and lacks some. The sample includes about 24,000 clones, 73% of them seen just once. Sequences were derived from CD4+ or CD8+ T cells sorted from blood, sampled in a trial of the OX40 agonist ivuxolimab. The origin of the receptors is an adult with an advanced solid tumor such as melanoma, head and neck, liver or kidney cancer.

The V gene is TRBV7-2, the J gene TRBJ1-5; D not resolved. V shed 1 base and J shed 6 bases, with 7 bases lying between them. CDR1 and CDR2 (germline): SGHTA, FQGNSA. The CDR3 loop spans 13 amino acids. The CDR3 DNA reads as TGTGCCAGCAGCTTAGGAGTTACTCAGCCCCAGCATTTT. Translated: CASSLGVTQPQHF.

The chain combines TRBV2 with TRBJ2-5; D perhaps matches TRBD1 (6 bases). The germline V gene encodes CDR1 SNHLY and CDR2 FYNNEI. V lost 9 bases, J lost 1 base, and 18 bases lay in between. This CDR3 is 15 amino acids long. The CDR3 loop is CARMGTSQPQETQYF. The CDR3 DNA reads as TGTGCCAGGATGGGGACATCACAACCCCAAGAGACCCAGTACTTC.

The V gene is TRBV18, the J gene TRBJ1-1, with TRBD1 identical over 12 bases. V gave up 0 bases and J gave up 5 bases; unmatched junction bases: 7. This CDR3 has 17 amino acids. Germline loops: CDR1 KGHSH, CDR2 LQKENI. The CDR3 nucleotides read TGTGCCAGCTCACCACCGGGACAGGGGGCGGAAGGAACTGAAGCTTTCTTT. Its translation is CASSPPGQGAEGTEAFF.

CDR3 region: CASSLEGDSYEQYF. For the CDR3, the DNA is TGTGCCAGCAGCTTGGAAGGGGACTCCTACGAGCAGTACTTC. V gene TRBV7-3 combines with J gene TRBJ2-7, with D tentatively TRBD1 (5 bases). Germline V gene sequence: CDR1 SGHTA, CDR2 FQGTGA. The V end was cut by 3 bases, the J end by 0 bases, with 9 bases between. This CDR3 comprises 14 residues.

Written as DNA, the CDR3 is TGTGCCAGCAGCCAAGATAAAGCTAGCGGGGGAAGCTCCTACGAGCAGTACTTC. This sequence encodes CASSQDKASGGSSYEQYF. The rearrangement links TRBV4-2 to TRBJ2-7; TRBD2 aligns across 10 bases. Looked up from germline, CDR1 is LGHNA and CDR2 is YNFKEQ. CDR3 length equals 18 residues. J was trimmed by 0 bases and V by 0 bases; bases with no gene match: 8.

This clone has only a few counts. The chain links TRBV11-2 to TRBJ2-7, with a weak D call TRBD1 (5 bases). Germline-derived CDR1 and CDR2 are SGHAT and FQNNGV. There are 15 residues in the CDR3. Trimming took 5 bases from V and 5 from J, leaving 19 bases between them. This CDR3 is CASSADISAPHEQYF. CDR3 in DNA: TGTGCCAGCAGCGCGGACATTTCGGCTCCACACGAGCAGTACTTC.

The J gene is TRBJ1-5, the V gene TRBV28; D may be TRBD1 (6 bases). The CDR3 has 13 amino acids. In germline, CDR1 is MDHEN, CDR2 SYDVKM. V was trimmed by 10 bases and J by 6 bases, leaving 16 bases between them. CDR3 protein: CATSRGWSQPQHF. DNA of the CDR3: TGTGCCACCTCCAGGGGCTGGAGTCAGCCCCAGCATTTT.

V is TRBV5-4 and J is TRBJ1-1; a possible D gene is TRBD1 (5 bases). CDR3 length equals 16 residues. Trimming stripped 0 bases from V and 0 bases from J, with 12 bases between. CDR1 is SGHNT and CDR2 is YYREEE in the germline V gene (reference sequence). CDR3 region: CASSLAGGHMNTEAFF. DNA for the CDR3: TGTGCCAGCAGCTTGGCCGGTGGACACATGAACACTGAAGCTTTCTTT. Combining the CDR3 with reference TRBV5-4 and TRBJ1-1 gives the whole variable domain ETGVTQSPTHLIKTRGQQVTLRCSSQSGHNTVSWYQQALGQGPQFIFQYYREEENGRGNFPPRFSGLQFPNYSSELNVNALELDDSALYLCASSLAGGHMNTEAFFGQGTRLTVV.

The count of this clone is one. The CDR3 DNA sequence: TGTGCCAGCAGTTACGTCGGAGAGCAGTACTTC. It codes for CASSYVGEQYF. The chain couples TRBV6-5 to TRBJ2-7; D is ambiguous. V lost 2 bases and J lost 7, with 6 bases in between. Germline values: CDR1 MNHEY, CDR2 SVGAGI. The CDR3 has 11 residues.

As DNA, the CDR3 is TGTGCCAGCAGTTTTCCACGACTGCCCTACGAGCAGTACTTC. Translating gives CASSFPRLPYEQYF. The chain employs TRBV28 and TRBJ2-7; no clear D. Looked up from germline, CDR1 is MDHEN and CDR2 is SYDVKM. The V end lost 3 bases, the J end lost 2 bases, and 11 bases lay between the germline ends. The CDR3 sequence is 14 residues long.